The 8 T cell receptor beta chains below all came from one sample that was sequenced in a study of post-analysis software for immune sequencing data (dated by TCRdb to the mid-2010s). Which antigens these TCRs recognize remains unknown. Study-wide conclusions, independent of this receptor: A handful of TRBV segments, including TRBV5-6, TRBV5-1 and TRBV20-1, were significantly more frequent in patients than controls.

The library was built by means of PCR. The sequencing machine was an Illumina HiSeq 2500. To reduce PCR and sequencing biases, unique molecular identifiers were built into the TCR beta cDNA libraries. TCRdb trimmed public reads at Q25 via fastp, called clones via MiXCR and kept in-frame beta chains. Entries are consolidated by CDR3 protein sequence, retaining the most common genes and DNA. The sample records approximately 180,000 distinct CDR3 sequences, approximately 28% of which are singletons. The top ten clonotypes cover about 1.4% of the sample. The sample taken for sequencing was blood. The receptor set was obtained from a girl aged 10-17 years with multiple sclerosis.

The J gene is TRBJ2-6, the V gene TRBV9; no firm D call. CDR3 length: 19 amino acids. V was clipped by 0 bases and J by 0 bases, with 16 bases between them. From germline, CDR1 is SGDLS and CDR2 YYNGEE. The CDR3 here is CASSVGGRVRDSGANVLTF. The CDR3 DNA sequence: TGTGCCAGCAGCGTAGGGGGTCGGGTAAGGGACTCTGGGGCCAACGTCCTGACTTTC.

Details on this clonotype: This could be a read error, since a much larger clone is one nucleotide away. The V call is TRBV9, the J call TRBJ1-2, with 10 bases aligning to TRBD1. This CDR3 contains 18 residues. Per the germline V gene, CDR1 is SGDLS and CDR2 is YYNGEE. CDR3 residues: CARSDPLWTGGVGYGYTF. The CDR3 DNA sequence: TGTGCCCGCAGCGACCCTCTATGGACAGGGGGAGTCGGATATGGCTACACCTTC.

V and J are TRBV3-1 and TRBJ2-7, with 8 bases matching TRBD1. Germline CDR1 and CDR2: LGHDT and YNNKEL (reference sequence). Losses at the gene ends were 4 bases for V and 3 bases for J; bases not matched to a gene: 8. The CDR3 length is 15 residues. In DNA form, the CDR3 reads TGTGCCAGCAGCCCCGCGTGGACAGGGAGCTACGAGCAGTACTTC. Its translation: CASSPAWTGSYEQYF.

This clonotype is medium-sized by share. The chain employs TRBV29-1 and TRBJ2-3, with D unresolved. The CDR3 consists of 11 residues. Germline CDR1 reads SQVTM; CDR2 reads ANQGSEA. V lost 3 bases, J lost 8 bases, and 9 bases lay in between. The DNA of the CDR3 is TGCAGCGTTGACCTAAGACCTACGCAGTATTTT. Amino acid sequence: CSVDLRPTQYF.

About this clonotype itself: Since a much larger clone is just one base distant, this may be a read error. This chain connects TRBV6-1 to TRBJ2-7, with D unclear. The V and J ends lost 3 bases and 12 bases respectively, with 12 bases between them. CDR1 is MNHNS and CDR2 is SASEGT in the germline V gene. This CDR3 spans 11 amino acids. The CDR3 reads CASSDVETRYF. The CDR3 nucleotides are TGTGCCAGCAGTGACGTAGAGACCCGGTACTTC.

The table lists this clonotype with many counts. The CDR3 DNA follows: TGTGCCAGTCATTCAGGAGGGAGATACAATGAGCAGTTCTTC. Amino acid sequence: CASHSGGRYNEQFF. The rearrangement uses TRBV25-1 and TRBJ2-1, with a possible D match to TRBD2 (6 bases). Germline V CDR1 and CDR2: MGHDK, SYGVNS. With 9 bases removed from V and 4 bases from J, the gap between germline ends came to 16 bases. The CDR3 has 14 residues.

Ten or more counts support this clonotype. The rearrangement links TRBV27 to TRBJ2-7; 8 nucleotides match TRBD1. This CDR3 has 13 residues. Losses at the gene ends were 5 bases for V and 6 bases for J; bases not matched to a gene: 6. Germline V gene data show CDR1 as MNHEY and CDR2 as SMNVEV (reference sequence). CDR3: CASSPVGQGEQYF. CDR3 DNA: TGTGCCAGCAGTCCCGTTGGACAGGGCGAGCAGTACTTC.

CDR3 DNA: TGTGCCAGCAGTCTTCAACTGGGGCAGGGACGAGGAGGCTACACCTTC. It is translated as CASSLQLGQGRGGYTF. J is TRBJ1-2 and V is TRBV27, with D possibly TRBD1 on 5 matching bases. With 5 bases removed from V and 8 bases from J, the gap between germline ends came to 24 bases. The CDR3 contains 16 residues. Germline V gene data show CDR1 as MNHEY and CDR2 as SMNVEV (reference sequence).